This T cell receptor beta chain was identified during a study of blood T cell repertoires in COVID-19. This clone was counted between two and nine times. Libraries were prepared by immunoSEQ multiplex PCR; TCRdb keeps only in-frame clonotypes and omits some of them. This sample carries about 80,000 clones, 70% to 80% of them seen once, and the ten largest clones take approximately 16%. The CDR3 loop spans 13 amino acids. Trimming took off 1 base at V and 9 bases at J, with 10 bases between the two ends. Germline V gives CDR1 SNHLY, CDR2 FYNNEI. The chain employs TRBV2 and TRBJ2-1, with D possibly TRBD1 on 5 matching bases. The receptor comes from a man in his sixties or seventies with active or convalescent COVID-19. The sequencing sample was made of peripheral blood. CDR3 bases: TGTGCCAGCAGTGAAGGACAGCCCACTGAGCAGTTCTTC. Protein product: CASSEGQPTEQFF.